These 10 T cell receptor beta chains were sequenced from one sample in a study of control samples from healthy donors and cancer patients. Data came from immunoSEQ multiplex PCR; TCRdb stores just in-frame clones and leaves some out. The sample has about 120,000 clones; 85% to 95% are singletons. Sequencing was done on a sample of blood. These receptors all come from a man younger than 45 in good health.

This clone has a single count. The chain couples TRBV3-1 (or the pseudogene TRBV3-2) to TRBJ1-5; D gene ambiguous. V lost 3 bases and J 3 bases, leaving 9 bases between the germline ends. The CDR3 length is 14 residues. Germline loops: CDR1 LGHDT, CDR2 YNNKEL (reference sequence). CDR3 nucleotide sequence: TGTGCCAGCAGCCAGAACAGAATCAATCAGCCCCAGCATTTT. Protein product: CASSQNRINQPQHF.

The chain has TRBV11-2 and TRBJ1-2; D remains ambiguous. The V end lost 6 bases, the J end lost 8 bases, and 19 bases lay between the germline ends. This CDR3 region has 14 residues. CDR1 is SGHAT, CDR2 FQNNGV, per germline. Written as DNA, the CDR3 is TGTGCCAGCAGATCCGCGGTTCCTTTACGCGGCTACACCTTC. It specifies CASRSAVPLRGYTF.

V and J are TRBV6-5 and TRBJ1-5; no clear D. The germline gives CDR1 MNHEY, CDR2 SVGAGI. Trimming pared 8 bases from V and 5 bases from J, leaving 10 bases between. The CDR3 runs 12 residues. The DNA of the CDR3 is TGTGCCAGCGGCAAGGGCGATCAGCCCCAGCATTTT. Protein: CASGKGDQPQHF.

CDR3 in DNA: TGTGCCAGCAGCCCGACCTCCCCAGGGGGCGCTGGGGCCAACGTCCTGACTTTC. The encoded protein is CASSPTSPGGAGANVLTF. This chain uses TRBV11-2 with TRBJ2-6; 8 nucleotides match TRBD1. Trimming removed 5 bases from V and 2 bases from J; junction bases left unmatched: 11. The germline gives CDR1 SGHAT, CDR2 FQNNGV. The CDR3 is made up of 18 amino acids.

V is TRBV6-5 and J is TRBJ1-2; D is uncertain. V lost 4 bases and J lost 4, with 19 bases in between. The CDR3 is made up of 16 amino acids. The germline V gene has CDR1 MNHEY and CDR2 SVGAGI. CDR3 sequence: CASSSRVPVGLYGYTF. In nucleotides, the CDR3 is TGTGCCAGCAGTTCCCGGGTGCCTGTGGGTCTCTATGGCTACACCTTC.

The chain uses TRBV9 and TRBJ1-2, with D possibly being TRBD1 (5 bases). Germline V gene sequence: CDR1 SGDLS, CDR2 YYNGEE. CDR3 size: 12 residues. Trimming shortened V by 7 bases and J by 8 bases, and 15 bases separated the two germline ends. Here the CDR3 reads CASLGRSGGYTF. In DNA, the CDR3 is TGTGCCAGCCTAGGGCGCTCAGGGGGCTACACCTTC.

The V and J genes are TRBV18 and TRBJ1-1; 9 nucleotides match TRBD1. Unmatched junction bases numbered 12, after V lost 1 base and J lost 0 bases. From germline, CDR1 is KGHSH and CDR2 LQKENI. The CDR3 is made up of 19 amino acids. CDR3 amino acids: CASSPQPQGAPGMNTEAFF. CDR3 sequence (DNA): TGTGCCAGCTCACCACAACCACAGGGGGCGCCGGGCATGAACACTGAAGCTTTCTTT.

In DNA form, the CDR3 reads TGTGCCAGCAGTTTCGGGGGCCCTGGGGCCAACGTCCTGACTTTC. Amino acids: CASSFGGPGANVLTF. This sequence joins TRBV6-2 or TRBV6-3 and TRBJ2-6; D may be TRBD1 or TRBD2 (6 bases each). V was clipped by 4 bases and J by 2 bases, with 9 bases between them. This CDR3 spans 15 amino acids. Germline CDR1 and CDR2: MNHEY and SVGEGT.

This chain joins TRBV10-3 and TRBJ1-2; D may be TRBD1 (6 bases). CDR3 length: 14 amino acids. V lost 0 bases, J lost 6 bases, and 11 bases lay in between. Germline V lookup: CDR1 ENHRY, CDR2 SYGVKD. The CDR3 protein is CAISESIGQHGYTF. The DNA of the CDR3 is TGTGCCATCAGTGAGTCGATTGGACAGCATGGCTACACCTTC.

This chain joins TRBV24-1 and TRBJ2-5; D gene ambiguous. Germline V lookup: CDR1 KGHDR, CDR2 SFDVKD. Trimming took off 3 bases at V and 5 bases at J, with 9 bases between the two ends. There are 13 residues in the CDR3. The CDR3 loop is CATSDLPFETQYF. As DNA, the CDR3 is TGTGCCACCAGTGATCTCCCCTTTGAGACCCAGTACTTC.